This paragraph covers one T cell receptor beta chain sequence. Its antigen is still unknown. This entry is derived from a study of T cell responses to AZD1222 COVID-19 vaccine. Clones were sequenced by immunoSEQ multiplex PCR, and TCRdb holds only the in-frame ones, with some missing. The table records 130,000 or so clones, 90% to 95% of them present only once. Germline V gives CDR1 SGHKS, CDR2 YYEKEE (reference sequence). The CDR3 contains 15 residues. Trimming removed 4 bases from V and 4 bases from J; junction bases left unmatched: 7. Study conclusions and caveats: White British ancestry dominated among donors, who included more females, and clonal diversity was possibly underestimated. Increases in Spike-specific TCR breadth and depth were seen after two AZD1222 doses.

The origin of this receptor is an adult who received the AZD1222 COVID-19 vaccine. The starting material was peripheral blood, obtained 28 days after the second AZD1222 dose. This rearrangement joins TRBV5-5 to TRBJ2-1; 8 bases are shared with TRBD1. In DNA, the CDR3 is TGTGCCAGCAGCGAGACAGGGGTGGGTTACAATGAGCAGTTCTTC. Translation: CASSETGVGYNEQFF.